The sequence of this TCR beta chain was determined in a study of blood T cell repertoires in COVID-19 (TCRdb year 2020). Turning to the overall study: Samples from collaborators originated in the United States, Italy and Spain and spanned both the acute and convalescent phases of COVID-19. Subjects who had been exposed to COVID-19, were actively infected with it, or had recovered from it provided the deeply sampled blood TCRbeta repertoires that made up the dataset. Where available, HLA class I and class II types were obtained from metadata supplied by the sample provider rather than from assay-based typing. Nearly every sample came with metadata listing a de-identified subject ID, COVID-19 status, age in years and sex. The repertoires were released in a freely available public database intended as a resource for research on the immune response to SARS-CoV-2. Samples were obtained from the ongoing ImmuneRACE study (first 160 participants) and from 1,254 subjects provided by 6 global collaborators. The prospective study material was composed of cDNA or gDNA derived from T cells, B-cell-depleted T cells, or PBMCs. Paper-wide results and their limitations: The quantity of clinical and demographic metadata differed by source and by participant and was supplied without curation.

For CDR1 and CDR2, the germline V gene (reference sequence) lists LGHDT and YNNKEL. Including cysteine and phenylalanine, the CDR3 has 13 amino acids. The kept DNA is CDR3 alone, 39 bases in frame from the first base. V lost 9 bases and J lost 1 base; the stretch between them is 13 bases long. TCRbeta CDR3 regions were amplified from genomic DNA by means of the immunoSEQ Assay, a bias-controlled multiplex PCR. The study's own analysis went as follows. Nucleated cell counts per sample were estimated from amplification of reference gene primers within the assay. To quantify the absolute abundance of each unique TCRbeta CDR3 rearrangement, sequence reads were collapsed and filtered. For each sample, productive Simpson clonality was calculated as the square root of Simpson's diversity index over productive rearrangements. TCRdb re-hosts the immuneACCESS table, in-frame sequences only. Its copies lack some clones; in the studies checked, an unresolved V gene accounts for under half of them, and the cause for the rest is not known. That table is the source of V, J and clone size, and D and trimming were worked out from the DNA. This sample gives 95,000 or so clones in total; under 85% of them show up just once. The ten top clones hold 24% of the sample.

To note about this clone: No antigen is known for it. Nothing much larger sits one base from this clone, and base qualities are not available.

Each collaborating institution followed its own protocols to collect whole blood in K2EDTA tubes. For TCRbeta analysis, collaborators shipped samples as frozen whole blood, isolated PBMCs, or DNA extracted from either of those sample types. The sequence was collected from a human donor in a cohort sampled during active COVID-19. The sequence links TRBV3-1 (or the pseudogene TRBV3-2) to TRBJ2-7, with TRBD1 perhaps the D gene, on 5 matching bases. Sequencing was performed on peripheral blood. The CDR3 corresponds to CASSDSPSYEQYF. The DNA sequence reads TGTGCCAGTTCTGACAGTCCTTCCTACGAGCAGTACTTC.